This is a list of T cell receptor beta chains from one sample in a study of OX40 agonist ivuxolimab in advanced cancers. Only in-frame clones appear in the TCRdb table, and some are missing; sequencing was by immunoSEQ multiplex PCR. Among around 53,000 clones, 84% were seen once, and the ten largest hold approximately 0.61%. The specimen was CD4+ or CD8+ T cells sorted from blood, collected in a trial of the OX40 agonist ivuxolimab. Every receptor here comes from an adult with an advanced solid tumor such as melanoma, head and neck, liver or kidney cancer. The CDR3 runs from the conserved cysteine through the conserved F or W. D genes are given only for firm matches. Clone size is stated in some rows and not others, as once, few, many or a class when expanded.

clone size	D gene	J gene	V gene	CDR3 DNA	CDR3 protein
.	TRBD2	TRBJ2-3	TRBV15	TGTGCCACCAGCAGACGACTAGCGGGGGGGCTGGATACGCAGTATTTT	CATSRRLAGGLDTQYF
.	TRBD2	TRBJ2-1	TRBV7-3	TGTGCCAGCAGCTTAAATAGCGGGGAATACAATGAGCAGTTCTTC	CASSLNSGEYNEQFF
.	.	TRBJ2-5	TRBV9	TGTGCCAGCAGCGTGCCCTCCGCGACCCAGTACTTC	CASSVPSATQYF
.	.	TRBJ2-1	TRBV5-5	TGTGCCAGCAGCTTGGGAGGAGGCCCCGAGCAGTTCTTC	CASSLGGGPEQFF
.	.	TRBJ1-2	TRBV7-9	TGTGCCAGCAGCTTAGCCCCCAACGGGGCGCTTTCGGGCTACACCTTC	CASSLAPNGALSGYTF
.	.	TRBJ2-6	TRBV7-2	TGTGCCAGCAGTCTGTTAAAGGGGTCTGGGGCCAACGTCCTGACTTTC	CASSLLKGSGANVLTF
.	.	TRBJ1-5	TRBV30	TGTGCCTGGAGTGGTTACGATGATCAGCCCCAGCATTTT	CAWSGYDDQPQHF
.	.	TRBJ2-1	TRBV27	TGTGCCAGCATGATAGGAGGTAACCAGGGTGAGCAGTTCTTC	CASMIGGNQGEQFF
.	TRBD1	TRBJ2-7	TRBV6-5	TGTGCCAGCAGTTACTTTCGGGACAGGGCCATCTACGAGCAGTACTTC	CASSYFRDRAIYEQYF
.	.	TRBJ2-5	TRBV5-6	TGTGCCAGCACTACGCAGGAGGGGGCTGGAGAGACCCAGTACTTC	CASTTQEGAGETQYF
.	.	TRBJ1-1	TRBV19	TGTGCCAGTAGTATAGTTGGGGGGCTAATTACTGAAGCTTTCTTT	CASSIVGGLITEAFF
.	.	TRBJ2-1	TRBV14	TGTGCCAGCAGCCAAGATGGGCCAGCATACACCGGGTCCTACAATGAGCAGTTCTTC	CASSQDGPAYTGSYNEQFF
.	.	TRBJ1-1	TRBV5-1	TGCGCCAGTTACATGGACAGCAAGAACACTGAAGCTTTCTTT	CASYMDSKNTEAFF
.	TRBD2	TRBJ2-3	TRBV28	TGTGCCAGCAGTTCCCCTAGCGGGAGGAGCACAGATACGCAGTATTTT	CASSSPSGRSTDTQYF
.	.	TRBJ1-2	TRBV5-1	TGCGCCAGCAGCTTGGCTTACAGAGCTTATGGCTACACCTTC	CASSLAYRAYGYTF
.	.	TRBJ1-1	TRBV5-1	TGCGCCAGCAGCCTGGGACTTTCGAACACTGAAGCTTTCTTT	CASSLGLSNTEAFF
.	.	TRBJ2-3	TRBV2	TGTGCCAGCAGTGAGAGTCTGGGGGGACACCAATACTGGGATACGCAGTATTTT	CASSESLGGHQYWDTQYF
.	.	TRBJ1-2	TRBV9	TGTGCCAGCAGCGTAGCTCAGGGCACATATGGCTACACCTTC	CASSVAQGTYGYTF
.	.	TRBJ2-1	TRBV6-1	TGTGCCAGCAGTAAGGGGGAAACCAATGAGCAGTTCTTC	CASSKGETNEQFF
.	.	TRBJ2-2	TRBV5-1	TGCGCCAGCAGCTTGGCTAGTTCGCACACCGGGGAGCTGTTTTTT	CASSLASSHTGELFF
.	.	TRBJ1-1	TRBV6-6	TGTGCCAGCACCCGGACAGCGAACACTGAAGCTTTCTTT	CASTRTANTEAFF
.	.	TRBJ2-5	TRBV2	TGTGCCAGCAGTGCGATGCTCCAAGAGACCCAGTACTTC	CASSAMLQETQYF
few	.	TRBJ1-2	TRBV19	TGTGCCAGTAGTTATAACGGACAGCCCTATGGCTACACCTTC	CASSYNGQPYGYTF
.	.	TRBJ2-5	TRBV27	TGTGCCAGCAGTTTCCCGAAGGGGACCCAGTACTTC	CASSFPKGTQYF
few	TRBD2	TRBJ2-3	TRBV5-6	TGTGCCAGCAGCAGACTAGCGGGAGGGAAGGGAGATACGCAGTATTTT	CASSRLAGGKGDTQYF
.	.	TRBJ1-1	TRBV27	TGTGCCAGCAGTGGCATGGGTGAAGCTTTCTTT	CASSGMGEAFF
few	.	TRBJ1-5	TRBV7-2	TGTGCCAGCAGCTTAGCCGGCAGGGCAGGTGAGCCCCAGCATTTT	CASSLAGRAGEPQHF